The 8 T cell receptor beta chains below all came from one sample that was sequenced in a study of Tregs in tolerant kidney transplant recipients. Recipients received nonmyeloablative bone marrow transplants from related graft donors, with transient mixed chimerism. Assay: immunoSEQ multiplex PCR; the TCRdb copy retains only in-frame clones and omits some. Seen here are 50,000 or so clones, 91% observed once, and the top ten hold roughly 15%. The sample consisted of CD8+ T cells from blood (PBMCs), taken 24 months after the transplant. Every receptor here comes from a human patient who received a combined kidney and bone marrow transplant. Some T cells may originate from the graft donor.

The J gene is TRBJ2-5, the V gene TRBV29-1; D is undetermined. The CDR3 is made up of 13 amino acids. Per the germline V gene, CDR1 is SQVTM and CDR2 is ANQGSEA. V lost 5 bases and J lost 0, with 10 bases in between. The DNA of the CDR3 is TGCAGCGTTAGGTGGGCCAACCAAGAGACCCAGTACTTC. This translates into CSVRWANQETQYF.

The genes are TRBV5-1 and TRBJ1-2; 9 bases fit TRBD1. The CDR3 contains 18 residues. After removal of 0 bases from V and 7 bases from J, the junction contained 16 bases not matched to a gene. CDR1 SGHRS and CDR2 YFSETQ come from the germline V gene. For the CDR3, the DNA is TGCGCCAGCAGCTTGGCCGGGGGGACAGGGTCCTCACGCTTTGGCTACACCTTC. The encoded protein is CASSLAGGTGSSRFGYTF.

The genes are TRBV9 and TRBJ1-4; D perhaps matches TRBD1 (5 bases). CDR1 is SGDLS, CDR2 YYNGEE, per germline. This CDR3 spans 17 amino acids. With 0 bases removed from V and 0 bases from J, the gap between germline ends came to 12 bases. CDR3 in amino acids: CASSVGTGTATNEKLFF. The CDR3 bases are TGTGCCAGCAGCGTAGGTACAGGTACCGCAACTAATGAAAAACTGTTTTTT.

CDR3: CASSQPDGLGEAFF. The DNA of the CDR3 is TGCGCCAGCAGCCAACCCGACGGACTGGGTGAAGCTTTCTTT. The V and J genes are TRBV4-1 and TRBJ1-1; D is unresolved. This CDR3 region has 14 residues. The germline V and J ends were trimmed by 2 bases and 7 bases, with 14 bases remaining between them. In germline, CDR1 is MGHRA, CDR2 YSYEKL.

The V gene is TRBV27, the J gene TRBJ2-2; tentatively, D is TRBD2 (5 bases). V was clipped by 0 bases and J by 3 bases, with 5 bases between them. Germline lookup yields CDR1 MNHEY and CDR2 SMNVEV (reference sequence). There are 14 residues in the CDR3. The CDR3 region is CASSLSRDTGELFF. The CDR3 DNA sequence: TGTGCCAGCAGTTTATCGCGGGACACCGGGGAGCTGTTTTTT.

The chain has TRBV28 and TRBJ1-4, with D perhaps matching TRBD1 (5 bases). CDR1 is MDHEN and CDR2 is SYDVKM in the germline V gene. Trimming left V 3 bases short and J 0 bases short, with 29 bases between. This CDR3 spans 22 amino acids. The CDR3 region is CASSLPMSPQTARKATNEKLFF. CDR3 nucleotide sequence: TGTGCCAGCAGTTTGCCCATGAGCCCACAGACAGCGAGGAAAGCAACTAATGAAAAACTGTTTTTT.

This sequence joins TRBV10-3 and TRBJ2-1, with 9 bases matching TRBD2. The CDR3 loop spans 15 amino acids. Germline trimming cut 10 bases from V and 5 bases from J; bases unmatched to any gene: 12. Germline V lookup: CDR1 ENHRY, CDR2 SYGVKD. This CDR3 reads CATLIAGAGDNEQFF. DNA for the CDR3: TGTGCCACACTTATAGCGGGAGCCGGGGACAATGAGCAGTTCTTC.

The J gene is TRBJ2-7, the V gene TRBV4-3, with D tentatively TRBD2 (6 bases). Trimming took 0 bases from V and 4 from J, leaving 13 bases between them. Looked up from germline, CDR1 is LGHNA and CDR2 is YSLEER. The CDR3 runs 15 residues. Here the CDR3 reads CASSQDRDFAYEQYF. Here the CDR3 DNA reads TGCGCCAGCAGCCAAGATCGGGACTTCGCTTACGAGCAGTACTTC.